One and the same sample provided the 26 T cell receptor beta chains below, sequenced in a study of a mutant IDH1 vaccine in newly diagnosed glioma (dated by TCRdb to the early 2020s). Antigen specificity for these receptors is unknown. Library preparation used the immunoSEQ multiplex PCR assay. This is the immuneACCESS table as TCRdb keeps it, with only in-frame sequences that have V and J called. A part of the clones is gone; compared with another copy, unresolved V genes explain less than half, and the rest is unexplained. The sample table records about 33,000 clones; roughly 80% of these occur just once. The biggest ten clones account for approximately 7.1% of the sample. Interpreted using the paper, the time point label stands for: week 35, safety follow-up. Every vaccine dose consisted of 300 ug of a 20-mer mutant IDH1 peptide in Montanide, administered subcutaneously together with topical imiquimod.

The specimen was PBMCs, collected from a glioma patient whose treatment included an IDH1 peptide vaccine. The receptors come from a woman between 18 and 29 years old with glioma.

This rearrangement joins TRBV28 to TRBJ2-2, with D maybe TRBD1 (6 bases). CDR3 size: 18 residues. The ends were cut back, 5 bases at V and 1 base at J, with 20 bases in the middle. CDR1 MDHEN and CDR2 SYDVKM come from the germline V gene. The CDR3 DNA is TGTGCCAGCAGTCCCCTAGAACAGGGTCTCGTGAACACCGGGGAGCTGTTTTTT. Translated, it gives CASSPLEQGLVNTGELFF. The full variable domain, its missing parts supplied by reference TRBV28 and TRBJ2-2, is DVKVTQSSRYLVKRTGEKVFLECVQDMDHENMFWYRQDPGLGLRLIYFSYDVKMKEKGDIPEGYSVSREKKERFSLILESASTNQTSMYLCASSPLEQGLVNTGELFFGEGSRLTVL.

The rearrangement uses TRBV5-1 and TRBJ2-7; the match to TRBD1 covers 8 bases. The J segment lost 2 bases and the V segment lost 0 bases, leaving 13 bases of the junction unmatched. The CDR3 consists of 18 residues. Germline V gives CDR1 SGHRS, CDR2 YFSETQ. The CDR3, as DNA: TGCGCCAGCAGCTTGGTGACAGGGGAATTTGGGGGGACCTACGAGCAGTACTTC. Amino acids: CASSLVTGEFGGTYEQYF.

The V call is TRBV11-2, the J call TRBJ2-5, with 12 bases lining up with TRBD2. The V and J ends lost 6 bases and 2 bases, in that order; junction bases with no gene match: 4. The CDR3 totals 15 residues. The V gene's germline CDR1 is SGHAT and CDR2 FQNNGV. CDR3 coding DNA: TGTGCCAGCAGGCAAGGACTAGCGGGGCAAGAGACCCAGTACTTC. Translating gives CASRQGLAGQETQYF.

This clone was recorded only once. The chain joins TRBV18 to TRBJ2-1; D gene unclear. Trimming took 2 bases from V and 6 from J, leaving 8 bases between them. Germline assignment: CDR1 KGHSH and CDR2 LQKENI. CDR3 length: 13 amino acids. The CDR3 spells CASSPENRNEQFF. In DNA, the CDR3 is TGTGCCAGCTCACCAGAAAACCGCAATGAGCAGTTCTTC.

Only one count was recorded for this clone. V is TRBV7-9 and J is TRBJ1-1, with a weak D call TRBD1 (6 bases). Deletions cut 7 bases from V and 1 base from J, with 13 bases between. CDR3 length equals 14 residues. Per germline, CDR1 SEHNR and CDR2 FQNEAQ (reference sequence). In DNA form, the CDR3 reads TGTGCCAGCACCCGGACAGAATCGAACACTGAAGCTTTCTTT. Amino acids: CASTRTESNTEAFF.

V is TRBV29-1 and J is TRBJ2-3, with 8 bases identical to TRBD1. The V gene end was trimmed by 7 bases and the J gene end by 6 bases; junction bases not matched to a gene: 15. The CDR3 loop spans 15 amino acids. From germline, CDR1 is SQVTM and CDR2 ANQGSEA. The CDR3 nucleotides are TGCAGCGCTCGTAGTGGGCAGGGGGCGATGGATACGCAGTATTTT. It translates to CSARSGQGAMDTQYF.

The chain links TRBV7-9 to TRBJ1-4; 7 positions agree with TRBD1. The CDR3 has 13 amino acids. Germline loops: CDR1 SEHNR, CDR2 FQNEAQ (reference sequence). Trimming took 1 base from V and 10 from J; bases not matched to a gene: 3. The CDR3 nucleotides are TGTGCCAGCAGCTTAGGGGACAGCCTAAAACTGTTTTTT. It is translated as CASSLGDSLKLFF.

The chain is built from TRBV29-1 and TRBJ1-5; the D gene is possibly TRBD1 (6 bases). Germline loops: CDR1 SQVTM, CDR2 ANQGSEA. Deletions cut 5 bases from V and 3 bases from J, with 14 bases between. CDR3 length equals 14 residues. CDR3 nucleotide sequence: TGCAGCGTTCGGTCGGACAGCACCAATCAGCCCCAGCATTTT. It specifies CSVRSDSTNQPQHF.

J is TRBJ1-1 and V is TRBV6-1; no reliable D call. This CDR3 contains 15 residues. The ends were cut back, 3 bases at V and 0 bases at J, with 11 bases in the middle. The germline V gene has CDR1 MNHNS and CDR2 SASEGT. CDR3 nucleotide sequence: TGTGCCAGCAGTGATTGGATAGCCATGAACACTGAAGCTTTCTTT. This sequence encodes CASSDWIAMNTEAFF.

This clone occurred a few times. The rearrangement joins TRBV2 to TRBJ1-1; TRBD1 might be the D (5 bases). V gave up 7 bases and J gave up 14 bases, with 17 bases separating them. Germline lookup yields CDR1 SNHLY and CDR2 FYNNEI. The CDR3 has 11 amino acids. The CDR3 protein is CASNFGGKGFF. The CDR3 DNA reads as TGTGCCAGCAACTTTGGGGGAAAAGGGTTCTTT.

The CDR3 bases are TGTGCCAGCTCACCCATAGGGACAGGGGGATCCCCTAAGTCCTACAATGAGCAGTTCTTC. It yields the protein CASSPIGTGGSPKSYNEQFF. This chain joins TRBV18 and TRBJ2-1, with 11 bases lining up with TRBD1. The ends lost 3 bases at V and 1 base at J; junction bases unmatched: 14. The CDR3 length is 20 residues. Germline V lookup: CDR1 KGHSH, CDR2 LQKENI.

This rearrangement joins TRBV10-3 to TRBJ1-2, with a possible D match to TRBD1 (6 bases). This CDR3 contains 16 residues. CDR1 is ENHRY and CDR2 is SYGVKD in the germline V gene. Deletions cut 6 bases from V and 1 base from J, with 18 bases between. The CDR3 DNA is TGTGCCATCAGCAGTCAAGAGAAGGGGGATAACTATGGCTACACCTTC. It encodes CAISSQEKGDNYGYTF.

The CDR3 nucleotides read TGTGCCAGTAGTGCACAGGGTGTTGAGACCCAGTACTTC. Amino acid sequence: CASSAQGVETQYF. This sequence joins TRBV19 and TRBJ2-5; perhaps TRBD1 as D (6 bases). Between the trimmed V and J ends, which lost 5 bases and 5 bases, there was a span of 12 bases. There are 13 residues in the CDR3. CDR1 is LNHDA and CDR2 is SQIVND in the germline V gene (reference sequence).

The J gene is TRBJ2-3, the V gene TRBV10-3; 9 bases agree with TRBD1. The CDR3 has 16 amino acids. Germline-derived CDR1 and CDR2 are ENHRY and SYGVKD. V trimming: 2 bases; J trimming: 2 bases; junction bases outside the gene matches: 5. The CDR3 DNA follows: TGTGCCATCAGTGAGGGGACAGGGCGGGTCACAGATACGCAGTATTTT. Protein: CAISEGTGRVTDTQYF.

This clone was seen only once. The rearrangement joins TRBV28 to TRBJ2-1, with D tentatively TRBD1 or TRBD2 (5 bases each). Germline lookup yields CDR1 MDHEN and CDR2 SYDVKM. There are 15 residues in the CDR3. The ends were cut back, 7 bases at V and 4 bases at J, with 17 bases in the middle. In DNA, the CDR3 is TGTGCCAGCAAAGTGGGGACGCTGATTTACAATGAGCAGTTCTTC. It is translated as CASKVGTLIYNEQFF.

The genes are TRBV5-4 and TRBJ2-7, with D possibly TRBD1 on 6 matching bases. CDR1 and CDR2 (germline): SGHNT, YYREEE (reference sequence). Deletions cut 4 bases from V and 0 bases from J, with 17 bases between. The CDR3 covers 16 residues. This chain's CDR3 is CASSPAPDRSSYEQYF. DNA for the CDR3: TGTGCCAGCAGCCCCGCCCCCGACAGGAGCTCCTACGAGCAGTACTTC.

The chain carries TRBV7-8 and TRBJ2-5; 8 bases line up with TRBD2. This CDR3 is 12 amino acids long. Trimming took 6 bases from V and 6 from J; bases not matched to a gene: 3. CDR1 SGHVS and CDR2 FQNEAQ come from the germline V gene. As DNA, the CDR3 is TGTGCCAGCAGTAGCGGGACAAAGACCCAGTACTTC. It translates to CASSSGTKTQYF.

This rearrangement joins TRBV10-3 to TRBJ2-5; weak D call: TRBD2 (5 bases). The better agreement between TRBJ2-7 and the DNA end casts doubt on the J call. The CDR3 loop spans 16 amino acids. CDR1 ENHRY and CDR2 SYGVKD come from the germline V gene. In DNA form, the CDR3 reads TGTGCCATCAGTGAGTCGGGGAGAGCGGTCCCCTACGAGCAGTACTTC. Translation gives CAISESGRAVPYEQYF.

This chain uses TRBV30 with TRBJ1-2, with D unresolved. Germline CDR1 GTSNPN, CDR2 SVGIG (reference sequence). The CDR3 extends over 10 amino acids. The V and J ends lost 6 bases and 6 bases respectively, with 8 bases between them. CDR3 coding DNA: TGTGCCTGCCGGGAAGATGGCTACACCTTC. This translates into CACREDGYTF.

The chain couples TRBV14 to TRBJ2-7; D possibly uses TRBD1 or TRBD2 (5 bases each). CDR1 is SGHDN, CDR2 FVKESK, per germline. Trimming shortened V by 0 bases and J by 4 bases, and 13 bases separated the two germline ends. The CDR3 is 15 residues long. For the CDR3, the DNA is TGTGCCAGCAGCCAAGAGCCAGGGTGGGGGTACGAGCAGTACTTC. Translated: CASSQEPGWGYEQYF.

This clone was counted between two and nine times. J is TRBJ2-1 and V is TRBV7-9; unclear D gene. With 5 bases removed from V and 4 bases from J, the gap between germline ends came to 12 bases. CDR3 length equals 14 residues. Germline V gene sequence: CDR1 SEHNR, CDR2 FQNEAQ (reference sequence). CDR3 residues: CASSGSHSYNEQFF. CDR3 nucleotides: TGTGCCAGCAGCGGGTCCCACAGTTACAATGAGCAGTTCTTC.

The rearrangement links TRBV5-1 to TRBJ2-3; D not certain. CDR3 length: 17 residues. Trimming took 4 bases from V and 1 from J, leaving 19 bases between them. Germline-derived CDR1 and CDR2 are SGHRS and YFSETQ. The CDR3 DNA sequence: TGCGCCAGCAGCCGGAGCTTTTGGGTAGAAGGCACAGATACGCAGTATTTT. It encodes CASSRSFWVEGTDTQYF.

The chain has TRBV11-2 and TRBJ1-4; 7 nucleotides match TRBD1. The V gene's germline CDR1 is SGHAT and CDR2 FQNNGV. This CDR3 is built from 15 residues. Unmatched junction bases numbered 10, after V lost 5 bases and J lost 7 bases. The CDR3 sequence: CASSQPTGTVEKLFF. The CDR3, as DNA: TGTGCCAGCAGCCAACCTACCGGGACAGTTGAAAAACTGTTTTTT.

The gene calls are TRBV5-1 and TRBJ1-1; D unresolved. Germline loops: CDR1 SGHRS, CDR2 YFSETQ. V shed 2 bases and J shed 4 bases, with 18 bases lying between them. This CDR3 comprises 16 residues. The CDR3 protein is CASSLLSGAPATEAFF. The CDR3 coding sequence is TGCGCCAGCAGCTTACTCAGTGGAGCCCCGGCCACTGAAGCTTTCTTT.

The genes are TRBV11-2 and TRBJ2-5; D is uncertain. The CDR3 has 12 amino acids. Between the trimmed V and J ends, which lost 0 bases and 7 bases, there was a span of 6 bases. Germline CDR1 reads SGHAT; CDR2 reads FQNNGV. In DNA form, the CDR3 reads TGTGCCAGCAGCTTAGATACATGGACCCAGTACTTC. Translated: CASSLDTWTQYF.

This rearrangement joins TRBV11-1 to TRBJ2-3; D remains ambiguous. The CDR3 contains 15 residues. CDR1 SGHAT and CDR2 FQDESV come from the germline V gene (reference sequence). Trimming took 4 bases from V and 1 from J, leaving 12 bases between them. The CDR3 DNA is TGTGCCAGCAGCTCTCCCGCTCGAGGCACAGATACGCAGTATTTT. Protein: CASSSPARGTDTQYF.